The 17 T cell receptor beta chains below were found in one sample sequenced in a study of shared clonotypes between healthy human individuals. The data were produced by immunoSEQ multiplex PCR, yet TCRdb's version contains in-frame clones alone and is incomplete. The data contain about 490,000 clones, about 79% of them singletons. Sequenced: PBMCs. Receptor source: a woman in her 40s in good health. Some clones in this sample may be carry-over from other donors' samples.

This chain uses TRBV7-2 with TRBJ1-2, with a possible D match to TRBD1 (6 bases). This CDR3 has 16 residues. Trimming left V 1 base short and J 2 bases short, with 14 bases between. Germline V lookup: CDR1 SGHTA, CDR2 FQGNSA. For the CDR3, the DNA is TGTGCCAGCAGCTTAGAGGGGGGAGTTCTCAACTATGGCTACACCTTC. It yields the protein CASSLEGGVLNYGYTF.

About this clone itself: A read error is likely, as this CDR3 ends without the conserved phenylalanine or tryptophan. The rearrangement links TRBV29-1 to TRBJ1-1; D may be TRBD1 (5 bases). Per the germline V gene, CDR1 is SQVTM and CDR2 is ANQGSEA. V was cut by 7 bases and J by 4 bases, with 10 bases left in between. The CDR3 sequence is 11 residues long. CDR3 bases: TGCAGCGCTTCAGGGACCACTGAAGCTTTCCTT. It specifies CSASGTTEAFL.

This clone was seen only a few times. The chain joins TRBV28 to TRBJ1-4; 8 bases are shared with TRBD1. The CDR3 is 14 amino acids. V lost 6 bases, J lost 4 bases, and 4 bases stayed unmatched. The germline V gene encodes CDR1 MDHEN and CDR2 SYDVKM. CDR3 DNA sequence: TGTGCCAGCAGACCTACAGGGGGTAATGAAAAACTGTTTTTT. It specifies CASRPTGGNEKLFF.

The table lists this clone with a few counts. The chain is built from TRBV28 and TRBJ2-7; D gene unclear. This CDR3 has 13 residues. The V gene lost 7 bases and the J gene lost 5 bases, with 15 bases spanning the gap. Per the germline V gene, CDR1 is MDHEN and CDR2 is SYDVKM. CDR3 residues: CASTRTYTNEQYF. The DNA of the CDR3 is TGTGCCAGCACCCGGACCTACACCAACGAGCAGTACTTC.

The J gene is TRBJ2-1, the V gene TRBV5-4, with no clear D. Germline-derived CDR1 and CDR2 are SGHNT and YYREEE (reference sequence). V lost 2 bases to trimming and J lost 8 bases, with 14 bases between them. The CDR3 covers 14 residues. For the CDR3, the DNA is TGTGCCAGCAGCTTTGGGGTAAACAGCTATGAGCAGTTCTTC. Its protein product is CASSFGVNSYEQFF.

The V gene is TRBV18, the J gene TRBJ2-1; TRBD2 matches at 11 bases. The V segment lost 5 bases and the J segment 1 base; nucleotides outside the gene matches: 4. The length of the CDR3 is 16 residues. The V gene's germline CDR1 is KGHSH and CDR2 LQKENI. The CDR3 reads CASSSGLADSYNEQFF. The CDR3 DNA follows: TGTGCCAGCTCATCGGGACTAGCGGATTCCTACAATGAGCAGTTCTTC.

The gene calls are TRBV4-2 and TRBJ2-7; 7 bases map to TRBD2. The trim removed 0 bases at V and 4 bases at J, leaving 12 bases unmatched. The CDR3 has 17 amino acids. Germline V gene sequence: CDR1 LGHNA, CDR2 YNFKEQ. In DNA, the CDR3 is TGTGCCAGCAGCCAAGAGGCGCGCGGCGGGAGCGCGTACGAGCAGTACTTC. It is translated as CASSQEARGGSAYEQYF.

This clone was seen only a few times. This chain connects TRBV9 to TRBJ2-3; maybe TRBD2 (6 bases). V was shortened by 3 bases and J by 6 bases, with 11 bases between the two germline ends. Per the germline V gene, CDR1 is SGDLS and CDR2 is YYNGEE. This CDR3 is 13 amino acids long. In nucleotides, the CDR3 is TGTGCCAGCAGCGGGAGGGTGGCGGATACGCAGTATTTT. Its translation: CASSGRVADTQYF. The whole variable domain, remainder taken from reference TRBV9 and TRBJ2-3, is DSGVTQTPKHLITATGQRVTLRCSPRSGDLSVYWYQQSLDQGLQFLIQYYNGEERAKGNILERFSAQQFPDLHSELNLSSLELGDSALYFCASSGRVADTQYFGPGTRLTVL.

The chain uses TRBV7-9 and TRBJ2-1; 7 bases are a match to TRBD2. The ends lost 3 bases at V and 2 bases at J; junction bases unmatched: 4. The CDR3 has 15 amino acids. Germline CDR1 is SEHNR and CDR2 is FQNEAQ (reference sequence). Written as DNA, the CDR3 is TGTGCCAGCAGCTTCAAGAGCGGGACCTACAATGAGCAGTTCTTC. It yields the protein CASSFKSGTYNEQFF.

V gene TRBV5-1 combines with J gene TRBJ2-7, with D possibly being TRBD1 (6 bases). Germline V gene sequence: CDR1 SGHRS, CDR2 YFSETQ. Trimming cost V 4 bases and J 0 bases, with 14 bases left between them. This CDR3 is 15 amino acids long. CDR3 coding DNA: TGCGCCAGCAGCCGCCCCGACAGGAGCTCCTACGAGCAGTACTTC. Amino acid sequence: CASSRPDRSSYEQYF.

This rearrangement joins TRBV19 to TRBJ1-4, with D uncertain. Germline CDR1 is LNHDA and CDR2 is SQIVND (reference sequence). Trimming removed 11 bases at V and 0 bases at J, with 16 bases between. The CDR3 length is 15 residues. The CDR3 sequence is CAGLGTHATNEKLFF. In DNA form, the CDR3 reads TGTGCCGGGCTGGGCACACATGCAACTAATGAAAAACTGTTTTTT.

The rearrangement joins TRBV5-1 to TRBJ2-5; either TRBD1 or TRBD2 may fit D (5 bases each). V dropped 0 bases and J dropped 3 bases, with 12 bases sitting between them. Germline V lookup: CDR1 SGHRS, CDR2 YFSETQ. This CDR3 has 15 residues. The CDR3 DNA is TGCGCCAGCAGCTTGGTTGGGACCCCCGAAGAGACCCAGTACTTC. Encoded protein: CASSLVGTPEETQYF.

The table lists this clone with many counts. V is TRBV30 and J is TRBJ2-7; D may be TRBD1 or TRBD2 (6 bases each). Deletions cut 2 bases from V and 4 bases from J, with 15 bases between. The CDR3 covers 14 residues. CDR1 is GTSNPN, CDR2 SVGIG, per germline (reference sequence). This CDR3 reads CAWSKGGMIYEQYF. The DNA for the CDR3 is TGTGCCTGGAGTAAGGGGGGAATGATTTACGAGCAGTACTTC.

The V gene is TRBV5-1, the J gene TRBJ1-5, with D possibly TRBD1 on 5 matching bases. V dropped 4 bases and J dropped 1 base, with 9 bases sitting between them. CDR3 length: 14 residues. Germline values: CDR1 SGHRS, CDR2 YFSETQ. This CDR3 reads CASSRGDSNQPQHF. The CDR3 region has the DNA TGCGCCAGCAGCCGTGGGGACAGCAATCAGCCCCAGCATTTT.

About this clone itself: A single base is all that separates this from a far larger clone, so a read error is likely. The sample contains more than one DNA sequence encoding this CDR3. The chain uses TRBV28 and TRBJ1-2; 8 bases are shared with TRBD1. The CDR3 is 13 residues long. Germline lookup yields CDR1 MDHEN and CDR2 SYDVKM. CDR3 nucleotides: TGTGCCAGCAGTCGGACAGGGCCAGGTGGCTACACCTTT. Translating gives CASSRTGPGGYTF.

The rearrangement joins TRBV18 to TRBJ2-1; D is unclear. V shed 6 bases and J shed 4 bases, with 4 bases lying between them. CDR3 length equals 11 residues. Per germline, CDR1 KGHSH and CDR2 LQKENI. CDR3 DNA: TGTGCCAGCTCCCAATACAATGAGCAGTTCTTC. It is translated as CASSQYNEQFF.

V is TRBV5-1 and J is TRBJ2-5; possibly TRBD1 or TRBD2 for D (6 bases each). Trimming shortened V by 2 bases and J by 2 bases, and 10 bases separated the two germline ends. Germline CDR1 is SGHRS and CDR2 is YFSETQ. The length of the CDR3 is 14 residues. The CDR3 loop is CASSFRGQQETQYF. As DNA, the CDR3 is TGCGCCAGCAGCTTCCGGGGGCAACAAGAGACCCAGTACTTC.